This is a list of T cell receptor beta chains from one sample in a study of cytotoxic CD8 clonotypes in ibrutinib-treated CLL. Produced via immunoSEQ multiplex PCR; TCRdb's table is partial and in-frame only. Here the sample spans approximately 190,000 clones, 70% being singletons. Sequences were derived from PBMCs, sampled after 12 months of ibrutinib treatment. The receptor set was obtained from a human donor with chronic lymphocytic leukemia. Both conserved end residues are part of each CDR3. Each record gives: clone size, V gene, J gene, CDR3 length, D gene, CDR3 DNA, CDR3 protein. D genes are given only for firm matches. Expanded clones are given a class, and other clones once, few, many or no size at all.

-,TRBV9,TRBJ2-7,14,-,TGTGCCAGCAGCCCCGCCTACTGGGACTACGAGCAGTACTTC,CASSPAYWDYEQYF
-,TRBV6-5,TRBJ1-4,15,TRBD1,TGTGCCAGCAGTTACTCGAGGACAGGGGACGGAAAACTGTTTTTT,CASSYSRTGDGKLFF
-,TRBV30,TRBJ1-5,13,-,TGTGCCTGGAACCCCCAGGGAGGACAGCCCCAGCATTTT,CAWNPQGGQPQHF
-,TRBV28,TRBJ1-2,15,-,TGTGCCAGCAGTTTGGAGGGCAGGGGATTACGGGGCTACACCTTC,CASSLEGRGLRGYTF
-,TRBV10-1,TRBJ1-6,13,TRBD1,TGCGCCAGCCAGGACAGGTCGAATTCACCCCTCCACTTT,CASQDRSNSPLHF
few,TRBV19,TRBJ1-2,15,-,TGTGCCAGTAGTATCCCCGGACACAGAAACTATGGCTACACCTTC,CASSIPGHRNYGYTF
few,TRBV5-1,TRBJ2-1,16,TRBD2,TGCGCCAGCAGCCGTTCCGGGACTAGCGGCTACAATGAGCAGTTCTTC,CASSRSGTSGYNEQFF
-,TRBV5-6,TRBJ2-7,14,-,TGTGCCAGCAGCCAAAGACGGGGAGCCTACGAGCAGTACTTC,CASSQRRGAYEQYF
-,TRBV6-5,TRBJ1-3,15,-,TGTGCCAGCAGTTACAGCAGGGAGTCTGGAAACACCATATATTTT,CASSYSRESGNTIYF
once,TRBV27,TRBJ2-2,13,-,TGTGCCAGCAGTTTTAGGGACACCGGGGAGCTGTTTTTT,CASSFRDTGELFF
-,TRBV29-1,TRBJ1-2,12,-,TGCAGCGTTGAAGTAGGGTTAGGAGGCTACACCTTC,CSVEVGLGGYTF
once,TRBV9,TRBJ1-5,15,-,TGTGCCAGCAGTGATGGACAGTATAGCAATCAGCCCCAGCATTTT,CASSDGQYSNQPQHF
-,TRBV6-1,TRBJ1-5,14,-,TGTGCCATCTCCCGGGTTGATAGCAATCAGCCCCAGCATTTT,CAISRVDSNQPQHF
-,TRBV2,TRBJ2-2,15,TRBD2,TGTGCCAGCAGTGAAAGCGGGGGGAACACCGGGGAGCTGTTTTTT,CASSESGGNTGELFF
-,TRBV18,TRBJ2-5,14,TRBD1,TGTGCCAGCTCGCCCGGACAGGGGGCAGAGACCCAGTACTTC,CASSPGQGAETQYF
-,TRBV29-1,TRBJ2-1,11,-,TGCAGCGGGGCCTCCTACAATGAGCAGTTCTTC,CSGASYNEQFF
-,TRBV29-1,TRBJ2-3,14,-,TGCAGCGTTGGCCCCCGGGGGAGCACAGATACGCAGTATTTT,CSVGPRGSTDTQYF
-,TRBV11-2,TRBJ1-4,15,-,TGTGCCAGCAGCTTAGATGCGGGGACCCGGAAAAAACTGTTTTTT,CASSLDAGTRKKLFF
-,TRBV4-1,TRBJ2-5,15,TRBD2,TGCGCCAGCAGTAGTATAGCGGGGGGACGGGAGACCCAGTACTTC,CASSSIAGGRETQYF
-,TRBV6-5,TRBJ2-3,14,-,TGTGCCAGCAGTTACAGGGACACCACAGATACGCAGTATTTT,CASSYRDTTDTQYF
-,TRBV5-1,TRBJ1-1,13,-,TGCGCCAGCATGGGGGGTGTAAGGACTGAAGCTTTCTTT,CASMGGVRTEAFF